Sequencing of this T cell receptor beta chain was carried out in a study of T cell changes during pregnancy in multiple sclerosis. The CDR3 is 15 amino acids. Germline V lookup: CDR1 LGHNA, CDR2 YNFKEQ. V lost 0 bases and J 2 bases, leaving 8 bases between the germline ends. Sequencing used immunoSEQ multiplex PCR; TCRdb keeps in-frame clones, though not all of them. This table holds fewer than 140,000 clones, about 89% found once. V usage is TRBV4-2 and J usage is TRBJ1-3, with D unresolved. This TCR derives from a female donor with multiple sclerosis, enrolled in a pregnancy study. The sequencing here drew on peripheral blood, taken before pregnancy. In DNA, the CDR3 is TGTGCCAGCAGCCAAGATAGACACGCTGGAAACACCATATATTTT. It specifies CASSQDRHAGNTIYF.